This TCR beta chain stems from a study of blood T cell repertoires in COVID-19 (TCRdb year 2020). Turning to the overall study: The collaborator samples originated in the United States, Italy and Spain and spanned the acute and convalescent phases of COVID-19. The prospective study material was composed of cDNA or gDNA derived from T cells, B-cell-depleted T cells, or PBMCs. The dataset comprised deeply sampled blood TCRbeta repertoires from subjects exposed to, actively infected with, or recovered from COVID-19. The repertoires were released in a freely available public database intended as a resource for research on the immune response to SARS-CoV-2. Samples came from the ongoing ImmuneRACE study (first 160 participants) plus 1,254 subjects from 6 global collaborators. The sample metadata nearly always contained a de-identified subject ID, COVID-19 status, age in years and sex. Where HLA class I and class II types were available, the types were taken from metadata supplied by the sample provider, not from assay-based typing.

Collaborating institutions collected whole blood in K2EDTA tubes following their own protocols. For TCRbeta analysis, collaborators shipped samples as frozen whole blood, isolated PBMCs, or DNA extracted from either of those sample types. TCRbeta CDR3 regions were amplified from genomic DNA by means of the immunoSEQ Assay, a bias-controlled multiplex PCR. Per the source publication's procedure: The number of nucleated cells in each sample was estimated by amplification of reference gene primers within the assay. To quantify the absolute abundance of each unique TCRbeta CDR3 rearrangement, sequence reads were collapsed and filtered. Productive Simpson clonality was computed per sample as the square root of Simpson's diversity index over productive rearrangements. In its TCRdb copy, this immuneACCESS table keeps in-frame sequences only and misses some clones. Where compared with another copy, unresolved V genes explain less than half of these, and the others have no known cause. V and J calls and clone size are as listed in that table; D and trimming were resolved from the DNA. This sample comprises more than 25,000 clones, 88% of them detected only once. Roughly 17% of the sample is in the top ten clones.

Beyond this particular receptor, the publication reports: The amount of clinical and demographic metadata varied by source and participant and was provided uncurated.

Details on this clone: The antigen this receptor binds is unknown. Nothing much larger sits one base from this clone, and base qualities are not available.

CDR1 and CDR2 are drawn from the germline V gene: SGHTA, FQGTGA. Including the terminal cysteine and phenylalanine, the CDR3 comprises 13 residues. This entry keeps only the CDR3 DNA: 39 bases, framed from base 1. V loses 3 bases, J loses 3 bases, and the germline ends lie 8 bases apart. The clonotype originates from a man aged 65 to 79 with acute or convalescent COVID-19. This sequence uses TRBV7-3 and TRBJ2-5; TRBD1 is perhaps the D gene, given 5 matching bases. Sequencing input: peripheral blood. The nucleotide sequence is TGTGCCAGCAGCTTCGGCAGGGAAGAGACCCAGTACTTC. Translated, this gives CASSFGREETQYF. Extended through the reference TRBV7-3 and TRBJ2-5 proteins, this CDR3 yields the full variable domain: GAGVSQTPSNKVTEKGKYVELRCDPISGHTALYWYRQSLGQGPEFLIYFQGTGAADDSGLPNDRFFAVRPEGSVSTLKIQRTERGDSAVYLCASSFGREETQYFGPGTRLLVL.